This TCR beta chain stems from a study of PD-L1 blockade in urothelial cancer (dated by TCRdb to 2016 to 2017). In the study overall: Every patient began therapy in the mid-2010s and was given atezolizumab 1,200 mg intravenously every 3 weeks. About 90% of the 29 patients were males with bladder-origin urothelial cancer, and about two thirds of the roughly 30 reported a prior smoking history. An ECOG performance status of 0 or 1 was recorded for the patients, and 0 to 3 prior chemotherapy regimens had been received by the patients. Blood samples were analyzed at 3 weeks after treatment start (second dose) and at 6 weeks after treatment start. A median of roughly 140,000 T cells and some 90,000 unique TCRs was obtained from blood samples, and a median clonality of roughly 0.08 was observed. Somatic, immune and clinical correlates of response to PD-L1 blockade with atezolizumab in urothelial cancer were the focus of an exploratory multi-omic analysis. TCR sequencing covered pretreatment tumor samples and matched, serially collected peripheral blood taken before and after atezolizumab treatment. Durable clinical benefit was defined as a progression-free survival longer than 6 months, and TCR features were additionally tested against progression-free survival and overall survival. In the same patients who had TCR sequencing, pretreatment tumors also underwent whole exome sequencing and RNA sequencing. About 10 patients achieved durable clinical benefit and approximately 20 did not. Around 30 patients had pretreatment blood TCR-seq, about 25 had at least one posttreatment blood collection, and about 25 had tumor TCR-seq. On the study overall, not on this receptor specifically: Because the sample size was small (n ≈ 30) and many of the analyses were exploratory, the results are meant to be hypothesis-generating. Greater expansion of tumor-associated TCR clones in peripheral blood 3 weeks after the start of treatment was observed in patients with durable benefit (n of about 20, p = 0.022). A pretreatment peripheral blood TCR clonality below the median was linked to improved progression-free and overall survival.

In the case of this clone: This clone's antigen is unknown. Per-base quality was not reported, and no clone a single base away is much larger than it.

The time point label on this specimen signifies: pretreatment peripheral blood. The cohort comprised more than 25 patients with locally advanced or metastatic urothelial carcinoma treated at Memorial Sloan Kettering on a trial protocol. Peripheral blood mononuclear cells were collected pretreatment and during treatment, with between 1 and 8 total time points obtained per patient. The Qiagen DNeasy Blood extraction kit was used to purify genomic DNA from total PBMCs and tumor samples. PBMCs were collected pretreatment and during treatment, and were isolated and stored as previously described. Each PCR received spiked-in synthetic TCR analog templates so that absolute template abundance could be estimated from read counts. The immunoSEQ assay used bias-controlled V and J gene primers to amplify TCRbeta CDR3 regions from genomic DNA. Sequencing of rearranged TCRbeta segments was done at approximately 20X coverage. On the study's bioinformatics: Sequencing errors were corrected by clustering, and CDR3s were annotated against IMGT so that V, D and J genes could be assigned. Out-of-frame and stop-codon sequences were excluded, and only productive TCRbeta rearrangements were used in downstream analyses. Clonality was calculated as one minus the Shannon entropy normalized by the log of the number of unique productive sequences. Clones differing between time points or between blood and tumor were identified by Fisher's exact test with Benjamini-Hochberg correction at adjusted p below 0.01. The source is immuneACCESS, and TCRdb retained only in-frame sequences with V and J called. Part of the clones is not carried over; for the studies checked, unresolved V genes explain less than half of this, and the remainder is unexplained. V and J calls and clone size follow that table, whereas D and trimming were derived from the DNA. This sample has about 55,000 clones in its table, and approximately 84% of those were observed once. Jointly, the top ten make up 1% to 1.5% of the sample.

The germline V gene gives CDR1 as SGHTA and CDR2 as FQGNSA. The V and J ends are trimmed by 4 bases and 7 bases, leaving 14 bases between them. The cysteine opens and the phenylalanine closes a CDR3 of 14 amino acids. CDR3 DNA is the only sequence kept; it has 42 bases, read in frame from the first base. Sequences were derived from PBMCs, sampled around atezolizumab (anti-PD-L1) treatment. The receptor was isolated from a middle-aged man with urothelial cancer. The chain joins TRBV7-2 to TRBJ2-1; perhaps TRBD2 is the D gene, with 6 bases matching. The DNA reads TGTGCCAGCAGCTACCTTTCTGCGGGGAATGAGCAGTTCTTC. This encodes CASSYLSAGNEQFF.